This T cell receptor (beta chain) is drawn from a study of cytomegalovirus exposure and HLA in healthy donors (dated by TCRdb to the late 2010s). In the study overall: An earlier analysis of more than 550 of the donors reported 250 to 350 Gb of sequence data and roughly 120 million unique TCR beta sequences obtained from roughly 170 million T cells. Across under 500 genotyped donors of the cohort, an average of approximately 240,000 unique TCR beta nucleotide sequences per donor were sequenced, and about a sixth of those sequences were non-productive. All discovery cohort repertoires had been generated on a single sequencing platform. High-throughput TCR immunosequencing, statistical association of individual TCRs with disease status, and machine learning were combined to predict cytomegalovirus infection status. Along with the approximately 700-subject first cohort, a separate validation cohort of over a hundred different subjects was used. An earlier analysis of more than 450 of the donors used high-throughput TCR beta sequencing to judge whether each TCR beta V gene segment behaved as functional or pseudogenic. Class I and class II HLA loci were covered by the typing at four-digit resolution. Donor age, sex, ethnicity and CMV serostatus were compiled together with the repertoire data. Five DR-DQ haplotypes were treated as single units for association and clustering because of strong linkage in the cohort. In a later analysis, previously published TCR beta repertoires from several hundred donors were re-analyzed and high-resolution HLA genotyping was added so that TCR occurrence patterns could be studied. The aim of the study was to test whether cataloging public T cell receptors could identify signatures of past pathogen exposure. The later analysis used no new phenotypic data to find candidate immune exposures, relying instead on TCR beta sequences and their occurrence across donors. An early release that covered about 640 HLA-typed donors contained approximately 300 gigabases of sequencing data and about 93 million unique TCR sequences. Among the approximately 420 genotyped donors, 75% to 90% belonged to the genetic ancestry cluster associated with self-reported Caucasian donors. The study profiled the T cell repertoires of 550 to 700 subjects by immunosequencing and related them to cytomegalovirus serostatus. A later genetic analysis took genome-wide SNP genotypes for about 55% of the 666 donors and used that subset as a discovery cohort. The number of donors typed differed by locus, with about 629-630 for A, B, C, DRB1 and DQB1, around 500 for DQA1, under 610 for DPA1, and under 490 for DPB1.

Libraries were made using the immunoSEQ multiplex PCR assay. For the multiplex PCR, a mixture combining 60 forward primers for TCR Vbeta segments and 13 reverse primers for TCR Jbeta segments was used. The CDR3 region of rearranged TCR beta genes was amplified from genomic DNA with a multiplex PCR assay. On the Illumina HiSeq System, the amplified TCR beta libraries were sequenced as 87-base-pair reads. As for the authors' bioinformatics: A later analysis tallied around 80 million unique TCR beta chains across the 660 or so repertoires, and approximately 11 million of those chains were shared by two or more donors. Raw reads were error-corrected and collapsed into unique sequences by a nearest-neighbor algorithm in which closely related sequences were merged to remove PCR and sequencing errors. V, D and J gene segments were assigned by aligning CDR3 sequences to IMGT reference sequences. For a sequence to be retained, a match of at least six nucleotides to both a V gene segment and a J gene segment was required. A rearrangement counted as productive if the CDR3 had no stop codons and remained in frame with V and J, and every other rearrangement counted as non-productive. CDR3 was defined according to IMGT convention as the region running from the second conserved V-encoded cysteine to the conserved J-encoded phenylalanine. Sequences without an unambiguous match to a single V gene segment were excluded from the earlier analysis of a few hundred of the donors. In an earlier analysis of 587 of the donors, a V segment was called functional when productive rearrangements were above 56.7%, and segregating when the standard deviation between donors exceeded 5%. A statistical classification framework was developed to diagnose cytomegalovirus status using the catalog of TCR beta chain sequences. In a later analysis, TCR nucleotide sequences were compared against IMGT/GENE-DB human TR gene sequences so that V and J genes could be assigned. In a later analysis, CDR3 sequences and most-parsimonious VDJ recombination scenarios were assigned using the TCRdist pipeline. A later analysis defined each TCR beta chain by its CDR3 amino acid sequence plus V-gene family, and excluded reads lacking a unique V-gene family. As a way to deal with suspected cross-contamination and a sequencing artifact, a later analysis dropped 450 to 600 nucleotide sequences that were highly shared and had low generation probability. In a later analysis, a clonal expansion index for each public chain was calculated from normalized within-repertoire ranks of inferred template counts. In a later analysis, generation probabilities were computed using a VDJ recombination model fitted to out-of-frame rearrangements, and the results were checked against IGoR. A later analysis scored TCR-TCR, TCR-HLA and TCR-CMV co-occurrence with hypergeometric tests, applying a repertoire-size bias correction to TCR pairs. In a later analysis, false discovery rates were estimated by permuting HLA or CMV assignments 20 times. A later analysis grouped co-occurring TCRs with DBSCAN, adding TCRdist sequence similarity when clustering within HLA-allele-positive subsets. Repertoires with fewer than 30,000 or more than 120,000 public chains, plus five repertoires with anomalous nucleotide sharing, were excluded from co-occurrence clustering. The immuneACCESS repertoire file appears here via TCRdb, limited to in-frame rearrangements. These files lack a portion of the clones; in checked studies, under half of the deficit traces to unresolved V genes, and the cause of the others is not known. For V, J and clone size, that table is used; D and trimming come from the DNA. The sample profile shows about 140,000 clones; roughly 77% of them were found once. The top ten clones comprise around 3.1% of the sample.

Overall results and qualifications from the work: According to a later analysis, TCR association rates differed among HLA loci, with DRB1 alleles showing the most associated TCRs and HLA-C alleles showing the fewest. Only TCR beta chains were sequenced in this cohort, and the absence of alpha or paired-chain data limited detectable features. Broadly in line with IMGT annotations, most TCR beta V segments showed up in productive rearrangements about 87% or about 30% of the time in an earlier analysis of 450 to 750 of the donors. A later analysis found that most CMV-associated TCR beta chains appeared HLA-restricted, with HLA associations seemingly driven largely by CMV exposure. A cluster of highly shared sequence variants was judged likely to represent a technical artifact of the sequencing pipeline. The 87-base-pair reads could not distinguish some IMGT-functional V segments, including TRBV6-2 and TRBV6-3, so those segments were excluded. In vitro tests confirmed that a few of the cytomegalovirus-associated TCR beta chains recognize cytomegalovirus antigens. Because HLA typing was missing for some donors at each locus, association tests included only the typed subset. Assigning TCR associations to individual alleles was difficult when HLA alleles, especially DR and DQ, strongly co-occurred. According to a later analysis, parvovirus B19, influenza, CMV and Epstein-Barr virus appeared linked to several top co-occurrence clusters. Most TCR sequences were observed very rarely across donors, whereas some public TCRs were present in many individuals. A further reported finding was that TCR beta sequences accurately predicted the HLA-A and HLA-B alleles for most subjects in the first cohort. In a later analysis, some 18,000 TCR beta sequences were associated with specific HLA alleles at a false discovery rate of 0.05. Correlated functional status among segregating V segments might be attributable to linkage disequilibrium, but an unknown experimental factor could not be ruled out. A later genetic analysis associated a missense DCLRE1C variant with V-gene and J-gene trimming of TCR beta chains, and an independent cohort replicated the association. Immune exposure information for the cohort was limited to CMV serostatus. The authors suggested that the approach could potentially be extended to other disease states and immunological phenotypes. In the study, 150 to 200 TCR beta chains were listed as associated with cytomegalovirus. Sequencing depth was assumed to be roughly uniform across donors in the presence/absence analyses, though that assumption may not hold. In a later genetic analysis, fewer N-insertions in productive TCRs were reported among donors in an Asian-associated ancestry cluster than the approximately 670-donor mean. The classifier was reported to diagnose cytomegalovirus status with high specificity and sensitivity in both the original cohort and the validation cohort. Because counts were too low, about 18 rarely observed V segments, including chromosome 9 orphons, were excluded from the earlier analysis of 587 of the donors. A later analysis found that HLA-associated TCR beta chains were more clonally expanded and had lower generation probabilities than equally common non-associated chains.

This clone was found a few times. This receptor's antigen is unknown. No much larger clone exists at a distance of one base, and base qualities are not known. In total, over 600 healthy bone marrow donors made up the cohort. Cohort members were all nominally healthy when sampled, although unrecorded immune exposures were likely present. The donor was CMV seronegative and belonged to the group of over 300 seronegative cohort members. A peripheral blood sample was provided by each donor, and peripheral blood mononuclear cells were used for TCR beta sequencing. Genomic DNA extraction from the blood cell samples was performed with the Qiagen DNeasy Blood Extraction Kit. At the junction V is shortened by 0 bases and J by 5 bases, with 13 bases in between. There are 15 amino acids in the CDR3, from cysteine to phenylalanine inclusive. Just the 45-base CDR3 DNA is kept, in frame starting at base 1. The germline V gene provides CDR1 MGHRA and CDR2 YSYEKL.

The clonotype comes from a female donor in good health and CMV-seronegative. This chain is built from TRBV4-1 and TRBJ1-1; the D segment could be TRBD1, given 5 matching bases. What was sequenced was PBMCs. The CDR3 corresponds to CASSQDQWGETEAFF. The nucleotides are TGCGCCAGCAGCCAAGATCAGTGGGGGGAAACTGAAGCTTTCTTT.